These T cell receptor beta chains were read from a single sample in a study of T cell responses to AZD1222 COVID-19 vaccine. Assay used: immunoSEQ multiplex PCR; TCRdb lists only in-frame clones, some missing. The sample carries 140,000 or so clones, roughly 88% recorded once. Specimen: peripheral blood, collected on day 0 of AZD1222 vaccination. These receptors all come from an adult in good health. Each CDR3 is given with its conserved first and last residue. The D gene is left open where the match is weak. Where a row states a size, it is once, few, many or the class of an expanded clone; other rows omit it.

V gene	D gene	clone size	J gene	CDR3 protein	CDR3 DNA
TRBV5-1	TRBD1	.	TRBJ1-6	CASSLSTGANSPLHF	TGCGCCAGCAGTCTATCGACAGGGGCTAATTCACCCCTCCACTTT
TRBV29-1	.	.	TRBJ1-4	CSVEVTDGGKLFF	TGCAGCGTTGAGGTGACAGACGGGGGAAAACTGTTTTTT
TRBV5-5	TRBD1	.	TRBJ1-6	CASSLRTKDRERYNSPLHF	TGTGCCAGCAGCTTGCGGACTAAGGACAGGGAGAGATACAATTCACCCCTCCACTTT
TRBV7-9	.	.	TRBJ2-1	CASSLGPRLGGSYNEQFF	TGTGCCAGCAGCTTAGGGCCTAGATTGGGGGGCTCCTACAATGAGCAGTTCTTC
TRBV5-4	.	.	TRBJ1-4	CASSPAGPRVSPNEKLFF	TGTGCCAGCAGCCCTGCCGGGCCTAGGGTGTCCCCGAATGAAAAACTGTTTTTT
TRBV19	TRBD1	.	TRBJ2-2	CASSGQGGFTGELFF	TGTGCCAGCTCGGGACAGGGGGGGTTCACCGGGGAGCTGTTTTTT
TRBV30	.	.	TRBJ1-5	CAWSGGGGNQPQHF	TGTGCCTGGAGTGGGGGGGGTGGCAATCAGCCCCAGCATTTT
TRBV27	.	.	TRBJ2-7	CASKRTLPSYEQYF	TGTGCCAGCAAACGGACACTCCCCTCCTACGAGCAGTACTTC
TRBV19	.	.	TRBJ2-3	CASSIVGVTDTQYF	TGTGCCAGTAGTATAGTCGGAGTCACAGATACGCAGTATTTT
TRBV9	.	.	TRBJ1-2	CASASLYGYTF	TGTGCCAGCGCTTCTCTTTATGGCTACACCTTC
TRBV12-3/TRBV12-4	.	.	TRBJ2-1	CASRGGNEQFF	TGTGCCAGCCGAGGAGGCAATGAGCAGTTCTTC
TRBV6-5	TRBD2	.	TRBJ2-1	CASSPVAGENEQFF	TGTGCCAGCAGCCCCGTGGCGGGAGAAAATGAGCAGTTCTTC
TRBV11-2	.	.	TRBJ1-5	CASSPMAGVNQPQHF	TGTGCCAGCAGCCCGATGGCCGGGGTAAATCAGCCCCAGCATTTT
TRBV2	TRBD1	.	TRBJ2-7	CASSKTGNDEQYF	TGTGCCAGCAGTAAGACAGGGAACGACGAGCAGTACTTC
TRBV21-1	.	.	TRBJ2-3	CASSKRMRGVTQYF	TGTGCCAGCAGCAAAAGGATGAGGGGGGTCACGCAGTATTTT
TRBV10-2	TRBD1	.	TRBJ2-7	CASTEPGQRTYEQYF	TGCGCCAGCACCGAACCGGGACAGCGAACCTACGAGCAGTACTTC
TRBV19	.	once	TRBJ1-5	CASRLIEGWYSNQPQHF	TGTGCCAGTAGGCTAATAGAAGGATGGTATAGCAATCAGCCCCAGCATTTT
TRBV7-9	.	.	TRBJ1-5	CASSLTGGQPQHF	TGTGCCAGCAGCTTGACAGGAGGTCAGCCCCAGCATTTT
TRBV5-4	.	.	TRBJ2-2	CASSRGGEGVSTGELFF	TGTGCCAGCAGCCGCGGAGGTGAGGGAGTTAGCACCGGGGAGCTGTTTTTT
TRBV29-1	.	.	TRBJ2-7	CSVEDQGDSYEQYF	TGCAGCGTTGAAGATCAAGGGGATTCCTACGAGCAGTACTTC
TRBV6-2/TRBV6-3	TRBD2	.	TRBJ2-1	CASSYRASGGQNEQFF	TGTGCCAGCAGTTACAGGGCTAGCGGGGGCCAAAATGAGCAGTTCTTC
TRBV19	.	.	TRBJ1-5	CASSSDSNQPQHF	TGTGCCAGTAGTTCGGATAGCAATCAGCCCCAGCATTTT
TRBV5-1	.	.	TRBJ2-1	CASSLASSKQFF	TGCGCCAGCAGCTTGGCATCTTCCAAGCAGTTCTTC
TRBV7-6	.	.	TRBJ1-3	CASSLALSASGNTIYF	TGTGCCAGCAGCTTAGCGTTGTCGGCCTCTGGAAACACCATATATTTT
TRBV6-1	.	few	TRBJ2-1	CASSELRLGRQNEQFF	TGTGCCAGCAGTGAATTGCGACTAGGTCGACAAAATGAGCAGTTCTTC